This TCR beta chain originates from a study of blood T cell repertoires in COVID-19. Study details: The United States, Italy and Spain provided the acute and convalescent COVID-19 samples. The cDNA or gDNA used as material had been derived from T cells, B-cell-depleted T cells, or PBMCs.

The CDR3 is 15 residues long. Germline CDR1 is SGDLS and CDR2 is YYNGEE. The J segment lost 2 bases and the V segment lost 0 bases, leaving 4 bases of the junction unmatched. Enrolment of Seattle patients took place during active infection, and they were followed longitudinally. Authors' methods: Reference gene primer amplification gave nucleated cell count estimates. Repertoires were generated with immunoSEQ multiplex PCR, while TCRdb's copy carries only in-frame clones and drops some. V and J calls and clone size follow that table, whereas D and trimming were derived from the DNA. The table lists about 160,000 clones, 92% of them singletons, with approximately 5% in the top ten.

This clonotype was obtained from a man aged 30-40 years with COVID-19, enrolled during active disease. V gene TRBV9 combines with J gene TRBJ2-5, with 7 bases that match TRBD1. The sequenced sample consisted of peripheral blood. Written as DNA, the CDR3 is TGTGCCAGCAGCGTAGGTGGCAGGGGGCAAGAGACCCAGTACTTC. Protein sequence: CASSVGGRGQETQYF.